This T cell receptor (beta chain) was found in a study of blood T cell repertoires in COVID-19. Study summary: From T cells, B-cell-depleted T cells, or PBMCs came the material, which was cDNA or gDNA.

About this clone itself: The junction shows a germline mismatch at one end, possibly a read error.

Clones were read by immunoSEQ multiplex PCR, and TCRdb kept only the in-frame ones, dropping some. Counted here are roughly 160,000 clones, approximately 86% occurring once; the ten biggest clones make up 10%. What was sequenced was peripheral blood. The sequence was obtained from a woman of 80 years or more with active or convalescent COVID-19.

This CDR3 reads CASSLVPGNTEAFF. For the CDR3, the DNA is TGTGCTAGCAGCTTAGTTCCCGGGAACACTGAAGCTTTCTTT. This chain links TRBV7-7 with TRBJ1-1; D unresolved. Germline lookup yields CDR1 SSHAT and CDR2 FNYEAQ (reference sequence). This CDR3 contains 14 residues.